This entry is about one T cell receptor beta chain. What this receptor recognizes is not known. Per-nucleotide qualities are absent, and no much larger clonotype sits a single base away. TCRbeta CDR3 regions were amplified from genomic DNA using the immunoSEQ Assay, a bias-controlled multiplex PCR. Per the authors' processing: Nucleated cell counts per sample were estimated from amplification of reference gene primers within the assay. To quantify the absolute abundance of each unique TCRbeta CDR3 rearrangement, sequence reads were collapsed and filtered. For each sample, productive Simpson clonality was calculated by taking the square root of Simpson's diversity index across productive rearrangements. What TCRdb holds here is the immuneACCESS table cut down to in-frame rearrangements. Part of the clones is not present; checked against another copy, under half of the missing clones reflect an unresolved V gene, and the others are unexplained. V, J and clone size were drawn from that table, and D and trimming were deduced from the DNA. Present in this sample are roughly 300,000 clones, roughly 90% of which were seen just once. The ten top clones hold 1% of the sample.

This record comes from a study of blood T cell repertoires in COVID-19 (dated by TCRdb to about 2020). As for the study more broadly: The collaborator samples originated in the United States, Italy and Spain and spanned the acute and convalescent phases of COVID-19. A de-identified subject ID, COVID-19 status, age in years and sex were almost always included in the sample metadata. Where HLA class I and class II types were available, the types were taken from metadata supplied by the sample provider, not from assay-based typing. A freely available public database, intended as a resource for researchers studying the immune response to SARS-CoV-2, is where the repertoires were released. The prospective study material was composed of cDNA or gDNA derived from T cells, B-cell-depleted T cells, or PBMCs. The dataset comprised deeply sampled blood TCRbeta repertoires from subjects exposed to, actively infected with, or recovered from COVID-19. Samples were obtained from the ongoing ImmuneRACE study (first 160 participants) and from about 1,300 subjects provided by 6 global collaborators.

The cysteine opens and the phenylalanine closes a CDR3 of 15 amino acids. Only the CDR3 DNA stays, 45 bases, in frame from base 1. V drops 1 base and J drops 0 bases, leaving 7 bases in between. From the germline V gene, CDR1 is SGHTA and CDR2 is FQGNSA. Participants in the prospective study were aged roughly 18 to 89 years, lived in about two dozen United States geographic areas, and enrolled through a virtual design. Cohort assignment in the prospective study relied on participant-reported clinical history from a screening survey and a study questionnaire. For ImmuneRACE Cohort 3, a participant was defined as recovered based on two consecutive negative NP/OP PCR tests, clearance by a healthcare professional, or resolution of symptoms. Each participant in the prospective study had whole blood, serum and a nasopharyngeal or oropharyngeal swab collected by mobile phlebotomists. Participants in the prospective study had the option to provide additional blood draws and questionnaires over an approximately 2-month period. Before DNA extraction, blood samples from the prospective study were shipped at room temperature or frozen.

The full study reports these points: Clinical and demographic metadata were provided uncurated, with the amount varying by source and participant.

Material: PBMCs or T cells enriched from blood (not recorded which). The chain uses TRBV7-2 and TRBJ2-1, with TRBD2 tentatively as D gene (5 bases match). The sequence came from a woman in her thirties who had recovered from COVID-19. The sequenced DNA: TGTGCCAGCAGCTTAGATGCGGGCTCCTACAATGAGCAGTTCTTC. The resulting protein is CASSLDAGSYNEQFF.